The 16 T cell receptor beta chains given below trace back to one sample, sequenced in a study of technical replicates of blood from a handful of donors. Sequenced by immunoSEQ multiplex PCR; TCRdb stores in-frame clones only, minus some. The repertoire has under 75,000 clones, over 90% of them found once; the top ten carry about 4.5%. The specimen sequenced was PBMCs. All receptors come from a human donor in good health. Some clones in this sample may be carry-over from other donors' samples.

The genes are TRBV7-9 and TRBJ2-7; 10 bases map to TRBD1. CDR1 is SEHNR and CDR2 is FQNEAQ in the germline V gene (reference sequence). J was trimmed by 5 bases and V by 3 bases; bases with no gene match: 10. This CDR3 comprises 16 residues. The CDR3 protein is CASSFWTGQGFHEQYF. The CDR3 nucleotides read TGTGCCAGCAGCTTCTGGACGGGACAGGGGTTCCACGAGCAGTACTTC.

This chain joins TRBV4-1 and TRBJ2-2; 11 bases fit TRBD1. The CDR3 is made up of 16 amino acids. Germline CDR1 reads MGHRA; CDR2 reads YSYEKL. J was trimmed by 6 bases and V by 3 bases; bases with no gene match: 6. The CDR3 protein is CASSHGTGGYPGELFF. CDR3 sequence (DNA): TGCGCCAGCAGCCACGGGACAGGGGGATATCCCGGGGAGCTGTTTTTT.

The chain uses TRBV19 and TRBJ2-3; possibly TRBD2 for D (6 bases). The V and J ends lost 0 bases and 4 bases respectively, with 8 bases between them. The CDR3 is 14 residues long. CDR1 and CDR2 (germline): LNHDA, SQIVND (reference sequence). CDR3 DNA: TGTGCCAGTAGTATAGACGGGGGTGCAGATACGCAGTATTTT. Its translation is CASSIDGGADTQYF.

The rearrangement links TRBV6-1 to TRBJ1-1; 9 bases map to TRBD1. Germline V gives CDR1 MNHNS, CDR2 SASEGT. V trimming: 6 bases; J trimming: 1 base; junction bases outside the gene matches: 6. This CDR3 spans 15 amino acids. Here the CDR3 DNA reads TGTGCCAGCAGCGCACAGGGGGCTAAGAACACTGAAGCTTTCTTT. Amino acids: CASSAQGAKNTEAFF.

The chain links TRBV15 to TRBJ2-5, with TRBD2 matching over 8 bases. V lost 3 bases, J lost 4 bases, and 7 bases stayed unmatched. Germline V gene sequence: CDR1 LNHNV, CDR2 YYDKDF (reference sequence). The CDR3 sequence is 15 residues long. The CDR3 DNA is TGTGCCACCAGCAGTGCTCGGGGGGGCCTAGAGACCCAGTACTTC. It specifies CATSSARGGLETQYF. Combining the CDR3 with reference TRBV15 and TRBJ2-5 gives the whole variable domain DAMVIQNPRYQVTQFGKPVTLSCSQTLNHNVMYWYQQKSSQAPKLLFHYYDKDFNNEADTPDNFQSRRPNTSFCFLDIRSPGLGDTAMYLCATSSARGGLETQYFGPGTRLLVL.

V gene TRBV29-1 combines with J gene TRBJ2-7; TRBD1 might be the D (6 bases). CDR3 length equals 11 residues. Trimming stripped 4 bases from V and 10 bases from J, with 14 bases between. From germline, CDR1 is SQVTM and CDR2 ANQGSEA. The CDR3 sequence is CSVASGVGQYF. In DNA, the CDR3 is TGCAGCGTTGCGTCAGGGGTCGGCCAGTACTTC.

This chain joins TRBV19 and TRBJ2-1; weak D call: TRBD2 (6 bases). The CDR3 length is 13 residues. From germline, CDR1 is LNHDA and CDR2 SQIVND (reference sequence). V was clipped by 2 bases and J by 7 bases, with 9 bases between them. The CDR3 sequence is CASSILARNEQFF. CDR3 coding DNA: TGTGCCAGTAGTATACTAGCGAGGAATGAGCAGTTCTTC.

The chain carries TRBV5-5 and TRBJ1-2; 9 nucleotides agree with TRBD1. In germline, CDR1 is SGHKS, CDR2 YYEKEE (reference sequence). The ends lost 5 bases at V and 8 bases at J; junction bases unmatched: 19. The CDR3 loop spans 17 amino acids. Here the CDR3 reads CASSIPGQGNSWEGYTF. DNA for the CDR3: TGTGCCAGCAGTATTCCGGGACAGGGTAATAGTTGGGAAGGCTACACCTTC.

V usage is TRBV6-6 and J usage is TRBJ2-3; TRBD2 aligns across 8 bases. CDR3 length: 14 amino acids. Per germline, CDR1 MNHNY and CDR2 SVGAGI (reference sequence). The V and J ends lost 10 bases and 2 bases, in that order; junction bases with no gene match: 8. Here the CDR3 DNA reads TGTGCCACCCGTAGCGGGACCGCCACAGATACGCAGTATTTT. Protein sequence: CATRSGTATDTQYF.

The J gene is TRBJ1-6, the V gene TRBV9; the D is unclear. From germline, CDR1 is SGDLS and CDR2 YYNGEE. Trimming removed 3 bases at V and 5 bases at J, with 6 bases between. CDR3 length equals 13 residues. CDR3: CASSELNNSPLHF. In DNA form, the CDR3 reads TGTGCCAGCAGCGAGCTGAATAATTCACCCCTCCACTTT. Variable domain in full (rest from reference TRBV9 and TRBJ1-6): DSGVTQTPKHLITATGQRVTLRCSPRSGDLSVYWYQQSLDQGLQFLIQYYNGEERAKGNILERFSAQQFPDLHSELNLSSLELGDSALYFCASSELNNSPLHFGNGTRLTVT.

This chain uses TRBV30 with TRBJ1-1; D is unresolved. Germline CDR1 GTSNPN, CDR2 SVGIG (reference sequence). This CDR3 is built from 14 residues. V shed 3 bases and J shed 0 bases, with 11 bases lying between them. CDR3 sequence: CAWRVGGVNTEAFF. The DNA of the CDR3 is TGTGCCTGGAGGGTGGGCGGGGTGAACACTGAAGCTTTCTTT.

The gene calls are TRBV7-6 and TRBJ2-7; 8 bases align to TRBD1. Per germline, CDR1 SGHVS and CDR2 FNYEAQ. The CDR3 has 16 amino acids. The trim removed 5 bases at V and 7 bases at J, leaving 16 bases unmatched. CDR3 sequence reads: CASSQILGQGPGEQYF. The CDR3 DNA reads TGTGCCAGCAGCCAAATCCTCGGACAGGGTCCGGGGGAGCAGTACTTC.

The chain is built from TRBV30 and TRBJ1-1; D is possibly TRBD1 (5 bases). V was shortened by 5 bases and J by 4 bases, with 14 bases between the two germline ends. Germline CDR1 is GTSNPN and CDR2 is SVGIG (reference sequence). There are 13 residues in the CDR3. The DNA of the CDR3 is TGTGCCTGGGCCCGGGGGTGGGGCACTGAAGCTTTCTTT. It yields the protein CAWARGWGTEAFF.

The chain uses TRBV19 and TRBJ1-4, with TRBD1 matching 12 bases. CDR1 is LNHDA, CDR2 SQIVND, per germline (reference sequence). The V segment lost 8 bases and the J segment 17 bases; nucleotides outside the gene matches: 6. CDR3 size: 11 residues. CDR3 DNA sequence: TGTGCCAGTGAAGGGGGACAGGGGGCTTTTTTT. Translated: CASEGGQGAFF.

The chain combines TRBV2 with TRBJ1-3; D is perhaps TRBD1 (6 bases). V lost 9 bases, J lost 0 bases, and 15 bases lay in between. CDR3 length equals 15 residues. Germline CDR1 and CDR2: SNHLY and FYNNEI. CDR3 sequence reads: CARGGTSASGNTIYF. As DNA, the CDR3 is TGTGCCAGAGGTGGGACATCCGCCTCTGGAAACACCATATATTTT.

The gene calls are TRBV5-5 and TRBJ2-7; tentatively, D is TRBD1 (6 bases). CDR3 size: 12 residues. Trimming pared 0 bases from V and 11 bases from J, leaving 12 bases between. Germline V gene lookup returns CDR1 SGHKS and CDR2 YYEKEE (reference sequence). DNA of the CDR3: TGTGCCAGCAGCTTGGAACAGGGATTCAAGTACTTC. Amino acids: CASSLEQGFKYF.